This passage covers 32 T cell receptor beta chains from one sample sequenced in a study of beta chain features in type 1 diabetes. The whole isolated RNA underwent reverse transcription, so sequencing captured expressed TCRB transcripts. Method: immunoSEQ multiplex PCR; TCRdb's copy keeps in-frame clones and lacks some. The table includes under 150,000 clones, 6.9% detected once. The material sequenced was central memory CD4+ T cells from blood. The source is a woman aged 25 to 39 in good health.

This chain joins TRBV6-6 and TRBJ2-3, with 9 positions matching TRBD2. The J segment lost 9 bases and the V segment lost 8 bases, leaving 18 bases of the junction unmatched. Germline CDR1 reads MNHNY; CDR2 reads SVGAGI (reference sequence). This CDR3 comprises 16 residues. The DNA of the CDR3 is TGTGCCAGCGCGCCGAGAGCGGGAGGCCCACAAGGGACGCAGTATTTT. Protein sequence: CASAPRAGGPQGTQYF.

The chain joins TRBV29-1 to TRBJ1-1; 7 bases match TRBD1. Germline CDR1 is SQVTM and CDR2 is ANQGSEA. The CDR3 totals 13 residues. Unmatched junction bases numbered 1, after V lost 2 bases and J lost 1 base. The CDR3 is CSVENRGNTEAFF. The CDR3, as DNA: TGCAGCGTTGAAAACAGGGGGAACACTGAAGCTTTCTTT.

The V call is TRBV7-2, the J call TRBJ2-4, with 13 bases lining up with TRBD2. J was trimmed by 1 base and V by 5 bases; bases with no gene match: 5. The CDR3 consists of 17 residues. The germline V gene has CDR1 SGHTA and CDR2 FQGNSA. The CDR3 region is CASSPLAGGPAKNIQYF. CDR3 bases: TGTGCCAGCAGCCCACTAGCGGGAGGGCCCGCCAAAAACATTCAGTACTTC. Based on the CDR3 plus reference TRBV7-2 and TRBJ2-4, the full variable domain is GAGVSQSPSNKVTEKGKDVELRCDPISGHTALYWYRQSLGQGLEFLIYFQGNSAPDKSGLPSDRFSAERTGGSVSTLTIQRTQQEDSAVYLCASSPLAGGPAKNIQYFGAGTRLSVL.

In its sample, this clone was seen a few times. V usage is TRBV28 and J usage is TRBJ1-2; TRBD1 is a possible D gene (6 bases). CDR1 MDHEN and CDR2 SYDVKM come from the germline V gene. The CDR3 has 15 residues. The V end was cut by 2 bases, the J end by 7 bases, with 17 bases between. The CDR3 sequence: CASSLRAPQGPGYTF. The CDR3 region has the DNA TGTGCCAGCAGTTTAAGGGCTCCACAGGGTCCTGGCTACACCTTC.

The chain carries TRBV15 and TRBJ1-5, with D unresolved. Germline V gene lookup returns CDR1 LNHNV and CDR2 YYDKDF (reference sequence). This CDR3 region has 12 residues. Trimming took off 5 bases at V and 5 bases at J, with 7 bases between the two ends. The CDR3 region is CATSLQDQPQHF. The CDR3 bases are TGTGCCACCAGCCTCCAGGATCAGCCCCAGCATTTT.

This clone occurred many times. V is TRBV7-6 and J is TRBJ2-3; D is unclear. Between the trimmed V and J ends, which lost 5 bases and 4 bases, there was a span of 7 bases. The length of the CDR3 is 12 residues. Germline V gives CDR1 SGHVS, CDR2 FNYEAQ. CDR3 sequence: CASSEFADTQYF. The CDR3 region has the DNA TGTGCCAGCAGCGAGTTTGCAGATACGCAGTATTTT.

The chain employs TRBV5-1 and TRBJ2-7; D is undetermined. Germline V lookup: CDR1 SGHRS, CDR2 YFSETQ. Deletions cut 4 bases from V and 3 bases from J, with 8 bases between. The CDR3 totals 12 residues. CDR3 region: CASSDSNYEQYF. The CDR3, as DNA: TGCGCCAGCAGCGACTCTAACTACGAGCAGTACTTC.

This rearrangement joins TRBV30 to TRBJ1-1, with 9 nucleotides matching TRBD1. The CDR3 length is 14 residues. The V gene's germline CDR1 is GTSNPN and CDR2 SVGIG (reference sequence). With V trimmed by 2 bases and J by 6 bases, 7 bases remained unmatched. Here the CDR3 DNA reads TGTGCCTGGAGTAGGGGACAGGGTATACCTGAAGCTTTCTTT. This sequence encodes CAWSRGQGIPEAFF. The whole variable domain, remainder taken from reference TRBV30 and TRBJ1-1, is SQTIHQWPATLVQPVGSPLSLECTVEGTSNPNLYWYRQAAGRGLQLLFYSVGIGQISSEVPQNLSASRPQDRQFILSSKKLLLSDSGFYLCAWSRGQGIPEAFFGQGTRLTVV.

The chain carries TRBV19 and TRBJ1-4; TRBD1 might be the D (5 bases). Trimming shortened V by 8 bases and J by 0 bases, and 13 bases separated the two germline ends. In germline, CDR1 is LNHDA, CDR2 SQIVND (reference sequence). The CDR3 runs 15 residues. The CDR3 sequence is CASRVDRATNEKLFF. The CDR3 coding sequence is TGTGCCAGTCGCGTAGACAGAGCAACTAATGAAAAACTGTTTTTT.

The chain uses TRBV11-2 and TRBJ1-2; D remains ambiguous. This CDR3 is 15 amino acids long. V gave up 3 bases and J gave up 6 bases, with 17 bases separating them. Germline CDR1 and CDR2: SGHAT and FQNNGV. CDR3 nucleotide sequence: TGTGCCAGCAGCTTGGTTCGGAACGGGTTGGATGGCTACACCTTC. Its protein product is CASSLVRNGLDGYTF.

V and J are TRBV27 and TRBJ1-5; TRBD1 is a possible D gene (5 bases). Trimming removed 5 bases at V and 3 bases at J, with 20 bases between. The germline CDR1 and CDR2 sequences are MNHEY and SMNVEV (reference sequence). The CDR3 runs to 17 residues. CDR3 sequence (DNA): TGTGCCAGCAGTCCCCAAAGGGGCGGCAAAGCCAATCAGCCCCAGCATTTT. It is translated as CASSPQRGGKANQPQHF.

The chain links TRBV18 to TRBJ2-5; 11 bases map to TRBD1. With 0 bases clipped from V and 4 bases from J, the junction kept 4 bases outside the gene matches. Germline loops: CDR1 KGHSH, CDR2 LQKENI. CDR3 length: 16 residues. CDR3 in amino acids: CASSPPTGQGGETQYF. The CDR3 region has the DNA TGTGCCAGCTCACCACCGACGGGACAGGGGGGAGAGACCCAGTACTTC.

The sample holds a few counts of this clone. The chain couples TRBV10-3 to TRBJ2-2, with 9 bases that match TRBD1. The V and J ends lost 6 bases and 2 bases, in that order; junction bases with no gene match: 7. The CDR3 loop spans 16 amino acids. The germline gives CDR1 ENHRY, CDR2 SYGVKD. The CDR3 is CAIRTGGQLNTGELFF. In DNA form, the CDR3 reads TGTGCCATCAGGACAGGGGGTCAACTTAACACCGGGGAGCTGTTTTTT.

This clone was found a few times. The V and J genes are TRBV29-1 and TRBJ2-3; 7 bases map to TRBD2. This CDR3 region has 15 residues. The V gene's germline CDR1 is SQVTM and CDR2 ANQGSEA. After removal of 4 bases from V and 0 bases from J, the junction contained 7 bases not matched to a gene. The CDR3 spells CSVAAGSTSTDTQYF. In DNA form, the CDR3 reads TGCAGCGTTGCAGCGGGATCGACTAGCACAGATACGCAGTATTTT.

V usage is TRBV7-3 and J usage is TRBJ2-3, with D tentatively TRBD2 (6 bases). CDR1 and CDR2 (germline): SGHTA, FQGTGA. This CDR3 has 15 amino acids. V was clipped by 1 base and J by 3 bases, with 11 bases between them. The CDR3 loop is CASSLRVGGTDTQYF. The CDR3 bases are TGTGCCAGCAGCTTAAGAGTCGGGGGTACAGATACGCAGTATTTT.

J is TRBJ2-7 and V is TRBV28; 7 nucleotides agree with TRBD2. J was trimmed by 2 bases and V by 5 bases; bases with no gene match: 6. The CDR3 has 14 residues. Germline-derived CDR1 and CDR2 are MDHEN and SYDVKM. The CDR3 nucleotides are TGTGCCAGCAGTCACGACGGGACTACCTACGAGCAGTACTTC. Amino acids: CASSHDGTTYEQYF. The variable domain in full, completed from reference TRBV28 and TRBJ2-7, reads DVKVTQSSRYLVKRTGEKVFLECVQDMDHENMFWYRQDPGLGLRLIYFSYDVKMKEKGDIPEGYSVSREKKERFSLILESASTNQTSMYLCASSHDGTTYEQYFGPGTRLTVT.

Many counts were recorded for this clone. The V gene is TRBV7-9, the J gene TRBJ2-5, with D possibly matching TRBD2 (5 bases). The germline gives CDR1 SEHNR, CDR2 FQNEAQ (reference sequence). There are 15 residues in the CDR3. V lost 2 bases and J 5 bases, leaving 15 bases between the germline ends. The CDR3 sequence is CASSLSSASQETQYF. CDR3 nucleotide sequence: TGTGCCAGCAGCTTAAGTAGCGCTAGCCAGGAGACCCAGTACTTC.

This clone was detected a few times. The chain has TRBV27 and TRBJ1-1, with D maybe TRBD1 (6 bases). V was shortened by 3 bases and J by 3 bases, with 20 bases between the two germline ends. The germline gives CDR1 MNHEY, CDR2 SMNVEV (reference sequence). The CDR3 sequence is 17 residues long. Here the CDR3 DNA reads TGTGCCAGCAGTTTTAAGCAGGGGTCCGTCGGGGACACTGAAGCTTTCTTT. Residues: CASSFKQGSVGDTEAFF.

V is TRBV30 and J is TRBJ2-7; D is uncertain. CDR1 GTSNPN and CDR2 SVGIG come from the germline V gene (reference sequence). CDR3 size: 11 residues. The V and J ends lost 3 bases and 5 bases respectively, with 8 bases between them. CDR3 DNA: TGTGCCTGGAGCACCGCGAACGAGCAGTACTTC. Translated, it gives CAWSTANEQYF.

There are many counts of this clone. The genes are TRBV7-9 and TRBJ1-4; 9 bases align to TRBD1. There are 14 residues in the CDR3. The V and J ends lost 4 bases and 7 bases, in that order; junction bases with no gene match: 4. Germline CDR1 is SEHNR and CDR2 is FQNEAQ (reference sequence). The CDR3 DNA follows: TGTGCCAGCAGCTCCGGGACAGGGAGTGAAAAACTGTTTTTT. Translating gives CASSSGTGSEKLFF.

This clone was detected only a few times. The CDR3 coding sequence is TGTGCCAGCAGCTCTACAGGAGTCGAGCAGTACTTC. Protein: CASSSTGVEQYF. This chain uses TRBV7-9 with TRBJ2-7; maybe TRBD1 (5 bases). V was shortened by 4 bases and J by 6 bases, with 10 bases between the two germline ends. This CDR3 is 12 amino acids long. The germline V gene has CDR1 SEHNR and CDR2 FQNEAQ (reference sequence).

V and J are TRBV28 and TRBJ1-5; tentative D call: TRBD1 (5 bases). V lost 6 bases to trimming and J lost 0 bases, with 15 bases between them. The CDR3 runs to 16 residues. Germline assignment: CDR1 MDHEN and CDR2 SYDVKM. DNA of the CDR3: TGTGCCAGCAGGAGCGGGGGGGGTAATAGCAATCAGCCCCAGCATTTT. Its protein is CASRSGGGNSNQPQHF.

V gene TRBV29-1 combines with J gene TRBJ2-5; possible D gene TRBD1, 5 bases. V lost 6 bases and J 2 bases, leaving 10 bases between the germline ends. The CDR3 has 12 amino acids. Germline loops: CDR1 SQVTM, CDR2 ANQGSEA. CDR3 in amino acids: CSVRAGQETQYF. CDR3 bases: TGCAGCGTCAGGGCCGGTCAAGAGACCCAGTACTTC.

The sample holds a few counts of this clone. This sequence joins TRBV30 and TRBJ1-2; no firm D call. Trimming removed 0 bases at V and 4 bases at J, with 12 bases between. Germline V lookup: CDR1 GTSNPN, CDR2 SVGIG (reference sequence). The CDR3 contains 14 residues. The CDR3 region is CAWSVQSTRYGYTF. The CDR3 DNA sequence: TGTGCCTGGAGTGTACAGAGTACCCGCTATGGCTACACCTTC.

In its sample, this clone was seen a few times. The CDR3 nucleotides read TGTGCCAGTAGGGTGGGGGGGGAAACTGAAGCTTTCTTT. Translated, it gives CASRVGGETEAFF. This sequence joins TRBV19 and TRBJ1-1; possible D gene TRBD1, 5 bases. Germline-derived CDR1 and CDR2 are LNHDA and SQIVND (reference sequence). This CDR3 is 13 amino acids long. With 6 bases removed from V and 5 bases from J, the gap between germline ends came to 13 bases.

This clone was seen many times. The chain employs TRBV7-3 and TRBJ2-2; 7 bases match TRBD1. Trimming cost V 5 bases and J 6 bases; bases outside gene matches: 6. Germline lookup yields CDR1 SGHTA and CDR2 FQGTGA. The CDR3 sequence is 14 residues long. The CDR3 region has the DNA TGTGCCAGCAGCCAGGGGGTACTTTCCGGGGAGCTGTTTTTT. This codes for CASSQGVLSGELFF.

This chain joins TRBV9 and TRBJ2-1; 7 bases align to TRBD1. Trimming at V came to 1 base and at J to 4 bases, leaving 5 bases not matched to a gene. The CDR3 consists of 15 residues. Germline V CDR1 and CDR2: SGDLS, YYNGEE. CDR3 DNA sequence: TGTGCCAGCAGCGTATCTGGACAGGAGTACAATGAGCAGTTCTTC. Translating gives CASSVSGQEYNEQFF.

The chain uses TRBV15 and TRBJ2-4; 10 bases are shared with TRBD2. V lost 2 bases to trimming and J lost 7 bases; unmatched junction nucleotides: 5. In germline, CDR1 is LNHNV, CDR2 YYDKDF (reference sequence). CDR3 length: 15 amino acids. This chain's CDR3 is CATSRKREGSNIQYF. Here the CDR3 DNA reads TGTGCCACCAGCAGAAAGCGGGAGGGGAGCAACATTCAGTACTTC.

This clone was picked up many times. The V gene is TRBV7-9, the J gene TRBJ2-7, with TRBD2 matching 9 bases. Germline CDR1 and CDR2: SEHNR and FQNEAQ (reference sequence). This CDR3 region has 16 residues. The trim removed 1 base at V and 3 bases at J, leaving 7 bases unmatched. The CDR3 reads CASSLELTSGRYEQYF. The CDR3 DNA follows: TGTGCCAGCAGCTTAGAGTTGACTAGCGGCCGCTACGAGCAGTACTTC.

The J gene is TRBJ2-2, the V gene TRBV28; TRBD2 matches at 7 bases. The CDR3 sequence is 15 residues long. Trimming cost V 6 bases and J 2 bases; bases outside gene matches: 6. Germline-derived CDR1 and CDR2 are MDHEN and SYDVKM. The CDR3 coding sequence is TGTGCCAGCAGGGTAGCGGGCTCTAACACCGGGGAGCTGTTTTTT. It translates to CASRVAGSNTGELFF.

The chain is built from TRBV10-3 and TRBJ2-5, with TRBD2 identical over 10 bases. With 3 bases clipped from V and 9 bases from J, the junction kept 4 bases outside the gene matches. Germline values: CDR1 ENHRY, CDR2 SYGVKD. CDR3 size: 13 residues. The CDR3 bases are TGTGCCATCAGTGATTTAGCGGGAGGTTCCCAGTACTTC. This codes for CAISDLAGGSQYF.

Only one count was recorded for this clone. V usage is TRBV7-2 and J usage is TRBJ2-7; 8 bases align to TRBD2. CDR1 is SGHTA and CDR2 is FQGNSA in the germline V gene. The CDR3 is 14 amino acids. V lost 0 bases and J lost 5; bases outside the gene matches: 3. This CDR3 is CASSLAAGDHEQYF. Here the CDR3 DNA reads TGTGCCAGCAGCTTAGCAGCGGGAGACCACGAGCAGTACTTC.